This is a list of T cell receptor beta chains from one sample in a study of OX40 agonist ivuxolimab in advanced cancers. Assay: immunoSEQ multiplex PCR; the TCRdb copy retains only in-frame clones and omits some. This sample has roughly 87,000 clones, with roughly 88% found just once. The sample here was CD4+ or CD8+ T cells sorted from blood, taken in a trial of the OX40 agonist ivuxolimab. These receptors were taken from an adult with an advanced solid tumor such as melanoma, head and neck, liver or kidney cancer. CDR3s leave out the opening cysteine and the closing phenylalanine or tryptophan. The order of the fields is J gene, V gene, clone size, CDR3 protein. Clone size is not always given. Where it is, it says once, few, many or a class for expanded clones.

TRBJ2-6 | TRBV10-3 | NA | AIYGDSRSGANVLT
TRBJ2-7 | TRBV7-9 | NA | ASSLGDEQY
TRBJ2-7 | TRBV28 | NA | ASSASGTGLYEQY
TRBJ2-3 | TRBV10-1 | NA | ASAGGSTDTQY
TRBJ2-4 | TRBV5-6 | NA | ASSLASRAAKNIQY
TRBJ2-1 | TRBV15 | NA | ATSSANYRELRYNEQF
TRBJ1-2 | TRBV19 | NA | ATIDRQAVDGYT
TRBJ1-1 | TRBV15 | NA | ATSRDQDTEAF
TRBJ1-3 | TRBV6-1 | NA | ASSEVTGIWGNTIY
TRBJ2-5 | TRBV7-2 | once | ASSVTGTPRGETQY